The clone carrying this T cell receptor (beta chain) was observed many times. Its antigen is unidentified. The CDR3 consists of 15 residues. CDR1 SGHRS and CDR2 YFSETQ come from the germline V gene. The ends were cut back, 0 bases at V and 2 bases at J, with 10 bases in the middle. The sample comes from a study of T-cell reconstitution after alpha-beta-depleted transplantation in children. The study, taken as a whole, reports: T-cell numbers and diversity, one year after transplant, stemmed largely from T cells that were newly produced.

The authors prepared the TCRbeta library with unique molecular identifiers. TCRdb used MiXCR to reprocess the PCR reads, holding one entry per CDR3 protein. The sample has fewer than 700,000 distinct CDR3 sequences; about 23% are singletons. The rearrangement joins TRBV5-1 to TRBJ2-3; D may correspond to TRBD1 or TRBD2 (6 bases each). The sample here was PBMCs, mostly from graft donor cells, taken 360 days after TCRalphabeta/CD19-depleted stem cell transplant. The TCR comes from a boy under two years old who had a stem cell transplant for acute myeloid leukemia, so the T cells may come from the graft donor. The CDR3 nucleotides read TGCGCCAGCAGCTTGGCGGGGGCCCCCACAGATACGCAGTATTTT. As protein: CASSLAGAPTDTQYF.